Given below is one TCR beta chain in context. Its antigen is unknown. Qualities for individual bases were not recorded, and no much larger clone is one base off. This sample is part of a study of blood T cell repertoires in COVID-19 (dated by TCRdb to 2018 to 2020). Broadly, across the study: Collaborator samples came from the United States, Italy and Spain and covered acute and convalescent phases of COVID-19. The repertoires were released in a freely available public database intended as a resource for research on the immune response to SARS-CoV-2. Where available, HLA class I and class II types were taken from metadata supplied by the sample provider and were not determined by assay-based typing. Sample metadata almost always included a de-identified subject ID, COVID-19 status, age in years and sex. Samples were obtained from the ongoing ImmuneRACE study (first 160 participants) and from roughly 1,300 subjects provided by 6 global collaborators. Subjects who had been exposed to COVID-19, were actively infected with it, or had recovered from it provided the deeply sampled blood TCRbeta repertoires that made up the dataset. The material from the prospective study consisted of cDNA or gDNA derived from T cells, B-cell-depleted T cells, or PBMCs.

The CDR3 goes from the cysteine to the phenylalanine over 15 residues. Only the CDR3 portion is preserved as DNA: 45 bases, with reading frame beginning at the first base. Germline trimming amounts to 5 bases on V and 3 bases on J, with 3 as the count of junction bases outside the gene matches. The germline V gene (reference sequence) supplies CDR1 LGHDT and CDR2 YNNKEL. Overall results and qualifications from the work: The amount of clinical and demographic metadata varied by source and participant and was provided uncurated.

Participants in the prospective study were enrolled through a virtual design, were aged roughly 18 to 100 years, and lived in 24 United States geographic areas. In the prospective study, participants were assigned to cohorts based on the clinical history participants reported in a screening survey and a study questionnaire. Recovered participants in ImmuneRACE Cohort 3 were defined by two consecutive negative NP/OP PCR tests, clearance by a healthcare professional, or resolution of symptoms. Each participant in the prospective study had whole blood, serum and a nasopharyngeal or oropharyngeal swab collected by mobile phlebotomists. Prospective study participants could optionally give additional blood draws and questionnaires over an approximately two-month period. Prospective study blood samples were shipped either frozen or at room temperature before DNA extraction. TCRbeta CDR3 regions were amplified from genomic DNA by means of the immunoSEQ Assay, a bias-controlled multiplex PCR. Regarding the original processing steps: The number of nucleated cells in each sample was estimated by amplification of reference gene primers within the assay. Sequence reads were collapsed and filtered to measure the absolute abundance of every unique TCRbeta CDR3 rearrangement. For each sample, productive Simpson clonality was calculated as the square root of Simpson's diversity index over productive rearrangements. TCRdb took this table from immuneACCESS and kept in-frame rearrangements with V and J called. Such tables lack part of the clones; where checked against another copy, unresolved V genes explain under half of the gap, and the rest is unexplained. For V, J and clone size, that table is used; D and trimming come from the DNA. The sample table shows about 370,000 clones, and 80% to 90% are seen once. The ten largest clones represent less than 1.2% of the sample.

The chain employs TRBV3-1 (or the pseudogene TRBV3-2) and TRBJ2-5, and 13 junction bases match TRBD2. The source of this sequence is a man aged 18 to 29 who had recovered from COVID-19. Material for sequencing was PBMCs or T cells enriched from blood (not recorded which). This receptor carries the CDR3 CASSNGLAGEETQYF. The nucleotide sequence is TGTGCCAGCAGCAATGGACTAGCGGGAGAAGAGACCCAGTACTTC.